Described below is a single TCR beta chain sequence and its context. The antigen remains undetermined. Trimming took 4 bases from V and 2 from J, leaving 7 bases between them. CDR3 length: 13 residues. Germline V CDR1 and CDR2: SGHAT, FQNNGV. Under the authors' procedure: Without quality scores, immunoSEQ junctional reads could not be filtered like full-length reads. The method was immunoSEQ multiplex PCR; TCRdb's version includes in-frame clones alone and lacks a portion of them. V, J and clone size derive from that table, while D and trimming were established from the DNA sequence. The sample consists of roughly 520,000 clones, approximately 95% of them appearing once. The record originates from a study of shared clonotypes between healthy human individuals. Overall study: The plates for each donor numbered three CD4 naive, three CD4 memory, two CD8 naive and one CD8 memory.

The study, taken as a whole, reports: Naive subsets generally had larger estimated richness than memory subsets.

The gene calls are TRBV11-2 and TRBJ2-3, with D unresolved. The sequenced sample consisted of naive CD4+ T cells sorted from blood. Noted subset: CD45RA+ positively selected. The sequence was obtained from a woman younger than 45 in good health. CDR3 protein: CASSSTHTDTQYF. The CDR3 DNA is TGTGCCAGCAGCTCTACCCACACAGATACGCAGTATTTT.